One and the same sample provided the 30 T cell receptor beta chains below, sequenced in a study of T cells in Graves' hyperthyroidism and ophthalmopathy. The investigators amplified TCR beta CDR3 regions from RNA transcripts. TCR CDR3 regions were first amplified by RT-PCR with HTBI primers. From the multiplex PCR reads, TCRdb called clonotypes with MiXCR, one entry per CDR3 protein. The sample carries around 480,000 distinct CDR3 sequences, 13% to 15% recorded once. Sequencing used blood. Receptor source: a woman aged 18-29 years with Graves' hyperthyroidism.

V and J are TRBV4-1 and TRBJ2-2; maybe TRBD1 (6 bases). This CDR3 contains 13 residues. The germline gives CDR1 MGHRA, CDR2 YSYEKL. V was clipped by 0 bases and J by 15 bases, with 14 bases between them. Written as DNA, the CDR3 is TGCGCCAGCAGCCAAGATTTAAGGGGGTTGTTGTTTTTT. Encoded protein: CASSQDLRGLLFF.

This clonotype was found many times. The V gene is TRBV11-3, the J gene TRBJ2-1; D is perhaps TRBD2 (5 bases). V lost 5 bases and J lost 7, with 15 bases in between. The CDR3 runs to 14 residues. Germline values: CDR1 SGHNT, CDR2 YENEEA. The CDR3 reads CASSPGLTGNEQFF. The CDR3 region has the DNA TGTGCCAGCAGCCCCGGACTGACGGGGAATGAGCAGTTCTTC. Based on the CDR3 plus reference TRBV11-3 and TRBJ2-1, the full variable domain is EAGVVQSPRYKIIEKKQPVAFWCNPISGHNTLYWYLQNLGQGPELLIRYENEEAVDDSQLPKDRFSAERLKGVDSTLKIQPAELGDSAVYLCASSPGLTGNEQFFGPGTRLTVL.

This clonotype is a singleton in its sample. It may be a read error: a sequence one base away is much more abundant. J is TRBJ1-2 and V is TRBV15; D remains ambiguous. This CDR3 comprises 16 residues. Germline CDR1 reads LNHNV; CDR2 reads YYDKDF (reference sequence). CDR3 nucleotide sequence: TGTGACACCAGCAGAGATCCAGCAGGTTGGGATCAGGGCTACACCTTC. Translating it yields CDTSRDPAGWDQGYTF.

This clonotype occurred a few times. The CDR3 spells CSARGRSYDGQYF. The DNA for the CDR3 is TGCAGTGCTAGAGGAAGATCCTACGACGGGCAGTACTTC. The V call is TRBV20-1, the J call TRBJ2-7, with unresolved D. The V end was cut by 1 base, the J end by 9 bases, with 16 bases between. Germline values: CDR1 DFQATT, CDR2 SNEGSKA (reference sequence). This CDR3 has 13 amino acids.

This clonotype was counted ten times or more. The CDR3 reads CASSSPLAVSYEQYF. The CDR3 coding sequence is TGTGCCAGCAGTTCACCCCTGGCAGTCTCCTACGAGCAGTACTTC. The chain combines TRBV28 with TRBJ2-7; unclear D gene. CDR3 length: 15 residues. Trimming cost V 4 bases and J 0 bases, with 13 bases left between them. Germline V gene lookup returns CDR1 MDHEN and CDR2 SYDVKM.

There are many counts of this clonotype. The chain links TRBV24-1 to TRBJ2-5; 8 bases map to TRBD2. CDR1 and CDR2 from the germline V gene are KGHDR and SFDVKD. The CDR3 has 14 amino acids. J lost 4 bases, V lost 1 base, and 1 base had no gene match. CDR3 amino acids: CATSDFGGGETQYF. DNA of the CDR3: TGTGCCACCAGTGATTTCGGGGGGGGAGAGACCCAGTACTTC.

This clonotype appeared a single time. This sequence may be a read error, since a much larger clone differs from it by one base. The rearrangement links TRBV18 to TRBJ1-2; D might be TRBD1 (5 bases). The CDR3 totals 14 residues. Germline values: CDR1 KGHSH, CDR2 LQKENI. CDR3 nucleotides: TGTGCCAGCTCACCCCCAGGGCGTCTCTATGGCTCCACCTTC. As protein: CASSPPGRLYGSTF. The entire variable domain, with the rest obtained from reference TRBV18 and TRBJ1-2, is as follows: NAGVMQNPRHLVRRRGQEARLRCSPMKGHSHVYWYRQLPEEGLKFMVYLQKENIIDESGMPKERFSAEFPKEGPSILRIQQVVRGDSAAYFCASSPPGRLYGSTFGSGTRLTVV.

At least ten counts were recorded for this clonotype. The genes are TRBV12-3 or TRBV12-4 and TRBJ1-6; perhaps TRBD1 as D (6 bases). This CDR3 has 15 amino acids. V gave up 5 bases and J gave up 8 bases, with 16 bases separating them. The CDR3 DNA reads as TGTGCCAGCAGTCAACGAGGACAGTTTGATTCACCCCTCCACTTT. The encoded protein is CASSQRGQFDSPLHF.

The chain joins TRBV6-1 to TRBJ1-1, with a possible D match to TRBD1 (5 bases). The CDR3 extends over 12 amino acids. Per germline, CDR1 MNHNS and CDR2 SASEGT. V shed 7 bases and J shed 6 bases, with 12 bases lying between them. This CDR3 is CASTPGDAEAFF. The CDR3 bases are TGTGCCAGCACTCCTGGGGACGCTGAAGCTTTCTTT.

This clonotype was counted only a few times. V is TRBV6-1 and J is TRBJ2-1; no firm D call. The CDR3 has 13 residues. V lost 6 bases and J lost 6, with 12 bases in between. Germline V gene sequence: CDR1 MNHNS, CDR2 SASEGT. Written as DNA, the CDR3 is TGTGCCAGCAGAAAATCTAGGTCCAATGAGCAGTTCTTC. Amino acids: CASRKSRSNEQFF.

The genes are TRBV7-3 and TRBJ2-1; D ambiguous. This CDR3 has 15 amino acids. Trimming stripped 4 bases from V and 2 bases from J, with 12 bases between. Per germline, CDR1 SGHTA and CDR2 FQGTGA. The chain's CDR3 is CASSSTGVTYNEQFF. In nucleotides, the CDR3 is TGTGCCAGCAGCTCCACCGGAGTCACCTACAATGAGCAGTTCTTC.

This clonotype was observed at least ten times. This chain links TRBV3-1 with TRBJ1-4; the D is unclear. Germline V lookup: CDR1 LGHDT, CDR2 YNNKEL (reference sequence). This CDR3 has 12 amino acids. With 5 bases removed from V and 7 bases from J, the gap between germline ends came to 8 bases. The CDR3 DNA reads TGTGCCAGCAGCGGAGACGCTGAAAAACTGTTTTTT. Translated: CASSGDAEKLFF.

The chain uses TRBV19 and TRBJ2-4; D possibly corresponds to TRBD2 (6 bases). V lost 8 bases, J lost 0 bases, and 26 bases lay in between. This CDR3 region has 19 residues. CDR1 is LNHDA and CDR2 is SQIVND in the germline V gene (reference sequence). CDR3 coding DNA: TGTGCCAGTCGAGGAGGGCATGGTAAAGGAGATCTAGCCAAAAACATTCAGTACTTC. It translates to CASRGGHGKGDLAKNIQYF.

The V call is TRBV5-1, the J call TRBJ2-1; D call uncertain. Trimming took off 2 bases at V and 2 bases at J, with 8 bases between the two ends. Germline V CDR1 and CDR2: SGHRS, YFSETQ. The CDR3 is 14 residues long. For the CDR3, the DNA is TGCGCCAGCAGCTTCTTGAATACCTACAATGAGCAGTTCTTC. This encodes CASSFLNTYNEQFF.

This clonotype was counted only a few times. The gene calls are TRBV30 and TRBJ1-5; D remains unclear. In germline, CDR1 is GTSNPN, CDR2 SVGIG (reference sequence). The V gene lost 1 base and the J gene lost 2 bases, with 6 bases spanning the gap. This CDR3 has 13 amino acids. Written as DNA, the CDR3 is TGTGCCTGGAGTGGGGAGGGCAATCAGCCCCAGCATTTT. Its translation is CAWSGEGNQPQHF.

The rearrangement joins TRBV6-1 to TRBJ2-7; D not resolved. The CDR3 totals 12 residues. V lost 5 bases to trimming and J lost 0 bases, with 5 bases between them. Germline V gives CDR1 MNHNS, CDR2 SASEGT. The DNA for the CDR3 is TGTGCCAGCAGTTTTAGCTCCTACGAGCAGTACGTC. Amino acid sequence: CASSFSSYEQYV.

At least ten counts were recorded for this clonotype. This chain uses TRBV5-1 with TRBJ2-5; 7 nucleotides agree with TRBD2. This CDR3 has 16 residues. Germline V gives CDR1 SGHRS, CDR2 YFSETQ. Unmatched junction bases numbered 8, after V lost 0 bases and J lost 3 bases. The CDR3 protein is CASSLGVSGSKETQYF. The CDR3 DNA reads TGCGCCAGCAGCTTGGGCGTTAGCGGGTCCAAAGAGACCCAGTACTTC.

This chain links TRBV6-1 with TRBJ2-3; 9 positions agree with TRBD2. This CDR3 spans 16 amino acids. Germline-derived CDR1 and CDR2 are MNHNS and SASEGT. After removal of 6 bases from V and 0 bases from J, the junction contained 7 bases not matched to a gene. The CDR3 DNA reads TGTGCCAGCAGACCTACTAGCGGGTCTAGCACAGATACGCAGTATTTT. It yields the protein CASRPTSGSSTDTQYF.

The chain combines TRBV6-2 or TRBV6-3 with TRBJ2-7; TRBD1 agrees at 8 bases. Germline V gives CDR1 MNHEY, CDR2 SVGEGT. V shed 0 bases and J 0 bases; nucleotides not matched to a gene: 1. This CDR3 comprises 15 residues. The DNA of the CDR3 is TGTGCCAGCAGTTACTCCGACAGGGGCTCCTACGAGCAGTACTTC. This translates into CASSYSDRGSYEQYF.

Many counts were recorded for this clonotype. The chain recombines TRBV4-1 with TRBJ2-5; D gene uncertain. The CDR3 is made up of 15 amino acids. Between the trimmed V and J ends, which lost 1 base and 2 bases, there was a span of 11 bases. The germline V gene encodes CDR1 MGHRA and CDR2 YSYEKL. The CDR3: CASSQGPQPQETQYF. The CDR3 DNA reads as TGCGCCAGCAGCCAAGGACCACAGCCTCAAGAGACCCAGTACTTC.

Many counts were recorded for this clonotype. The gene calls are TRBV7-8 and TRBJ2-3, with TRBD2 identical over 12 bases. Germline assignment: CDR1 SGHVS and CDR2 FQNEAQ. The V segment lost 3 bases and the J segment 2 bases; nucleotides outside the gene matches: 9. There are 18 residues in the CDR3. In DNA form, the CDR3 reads TGTGCCAGCAGCTTTACAGAGACTAGCGGGAGTATCACAGATACGCAGTATTTT. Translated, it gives CASSFTETSGSITDTQYF.

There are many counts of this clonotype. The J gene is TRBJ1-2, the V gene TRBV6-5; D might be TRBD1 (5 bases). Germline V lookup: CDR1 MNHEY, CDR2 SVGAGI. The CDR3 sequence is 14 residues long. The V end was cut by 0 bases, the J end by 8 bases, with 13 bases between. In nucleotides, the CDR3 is TGTGCCAGCAGTTACTCGGGGCAATTCGGAGGCTACACCTTC. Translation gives CASSYSGQFGGYTF.

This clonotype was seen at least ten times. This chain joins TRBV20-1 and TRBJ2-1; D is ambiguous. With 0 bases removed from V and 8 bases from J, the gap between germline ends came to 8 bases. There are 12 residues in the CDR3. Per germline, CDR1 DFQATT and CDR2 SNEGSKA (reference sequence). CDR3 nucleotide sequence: TGCAGTGCTAGAGATCCCCCCGATGAGCAGTTCTTC. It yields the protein CSARDPPDEQFF.

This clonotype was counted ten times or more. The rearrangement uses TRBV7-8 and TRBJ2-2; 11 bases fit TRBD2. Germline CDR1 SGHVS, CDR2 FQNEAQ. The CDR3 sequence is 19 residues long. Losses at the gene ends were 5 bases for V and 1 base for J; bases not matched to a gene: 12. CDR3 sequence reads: CASSPYRSGRAQNTGELFF. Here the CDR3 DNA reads TGTGCCAGCAGCCCCTACCGTAGCGGGAGGGCCCAGAACACCGGGGAGCTGTTTTTT.

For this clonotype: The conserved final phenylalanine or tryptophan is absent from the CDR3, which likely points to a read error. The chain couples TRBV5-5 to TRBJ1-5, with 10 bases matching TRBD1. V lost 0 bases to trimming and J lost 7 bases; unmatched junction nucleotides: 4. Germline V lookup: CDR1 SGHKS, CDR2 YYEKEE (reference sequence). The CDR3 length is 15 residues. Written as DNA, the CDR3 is TGTGCCAGCAGCTTGGGGGGGACAGGGGACCAGCCCCAGCATTTG. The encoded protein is CASSLGGTGDQPQHL.

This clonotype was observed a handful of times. The CDR3 bases are TGCGCCAGCAGCCCTGATTCAGCGAGTGTTACGCAGTATTTT. The encoded protein is CASSPDSASVTQYF. This chain uses TRBV4-1 with TRBJ2-3; D ambiguous. Germline CDR1 is MGHRA and CDR2 is YSYEKL. This CDR3 region has 14 residues. Trimming took off 4 bases at V and 8 bases at J, with 16 bases between the two ends.

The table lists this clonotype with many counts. The CDR3: CASSLKGGRTDTQYF. The CDR3 DNA reads TGTGCCAGCAGCTTAAAAGGGGGACGCACAGATACGCAGTATTTT. The chain is built from TRBV11-2 and TRBJ2-3, with D tentatively TRBD1 (6 bases). V lost 2 bases to trimming and J lost 1 base, with 10 bases between them. Per germline, CDR1 SGHAT and CDR2 FQNNGV. The CDR3 has 15 amino acids.

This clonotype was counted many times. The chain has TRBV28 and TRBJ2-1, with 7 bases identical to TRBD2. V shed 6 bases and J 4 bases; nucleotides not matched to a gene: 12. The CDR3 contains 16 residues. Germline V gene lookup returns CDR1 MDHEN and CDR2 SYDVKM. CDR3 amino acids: CASSPRRLANYNEQFF. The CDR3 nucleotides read TGTGCCAGCAGCCCCCGAAGACTAGCAAATTACAATGAGCAGTTCTTC.

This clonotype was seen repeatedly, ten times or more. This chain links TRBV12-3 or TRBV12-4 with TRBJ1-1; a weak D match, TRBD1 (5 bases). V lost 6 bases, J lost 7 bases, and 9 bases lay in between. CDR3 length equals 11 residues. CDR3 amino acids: CASSRGREAFF. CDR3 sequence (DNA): TGTGCCAGCAGCCGGGGCCGTGAAGCTTTCTTT.

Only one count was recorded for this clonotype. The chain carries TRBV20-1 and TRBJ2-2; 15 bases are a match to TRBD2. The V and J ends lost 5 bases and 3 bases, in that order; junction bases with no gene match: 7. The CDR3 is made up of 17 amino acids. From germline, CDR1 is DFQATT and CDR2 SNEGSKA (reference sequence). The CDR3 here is CSARTSGRARDTGELFF. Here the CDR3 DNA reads TGCAGTGCTCGGACTAGCGGGAGGGCCCGGGACACCGGGGAGCTGTTTTTT.